These 32 T cell receptor beta chains were all obtained from the same sample, sequenced in a study of CD4 T cells in relation to SARS-CoV-2 and coronaviruses (dated by TCRdb to the early 2020s). The method behind the library was the immunoSEQ multiplex PCR assay. TCRdb re-hosts the immuneACCESS table, in-frame sequences only. Its copies lack some clones; in the studies checked, an unresolved V gene accounts for under half of them, and the cause for the rest is not known. The sample data list tens of thousands of clones, and 84% of these were observed just once. 1% to 1.5% of the sample belongs to the ten largest clones. These receptors have no known antigen. What was sequenced was naive CD4+ T cells from PBMCs, cultured in vitro. Sample cell subset or site, as interpreted from the label and publication: naive CD4+ T cells isolated by negative enrichment. These TCRs come from an adult with COVID-19.

The rearrangement uses TRBV7-2 and TRBJ2-5; D gene ambiguous. In germline, CDR1 is SGHTA, CDR2 FQGNSA. This CDR3 spans 13 amino acids. Deletions cut 7 bases from V and 5 bases from J, with 14 bases between. CDR3 residues: CASTSLVQETQYF. The CDR3 coding sequence is TGTGCCAGCACAAGCTTAGTCCAGGAGACCCAGTACTTC. Filled out from reference TRBV7-2 and TRBJ2-5, the complete variable domain reads GAGVSQSPSNKVTEKGKDVELRCDPISGHTALYWYRQSLGQGLEFLIYFQGNSAPDKSGLPSDRFSAERTGGSVSTLTIQRTQQEDSAVYLCASTSLVQETQYFGPGTRLLVL.

V usage is TRBV7-8 and J usage is TRBJ1-3; 7 bases match TRBD1. The CDR3 has 15 amino acids. J lost 2 bases, V lost 0 bases, and 1 base had no gene match. Germline CDR1 SGHVS, CDR2 FQNEAQ. This chain's CDR3 is CASSLAGGAGNTIYF. The CDR3 nucleotides are TGTGCCAGCAGCTTAGCAGGGGGCGCTGGAAACACCATATATTTT.

J is TRBJ2-2 and V is TRBV24-1, with TRBD2 identical over 14 bases. CDR1 and CDR2 from the germline V gene are KGHDR and SFDVKD. The CDR3 spans 18 residues. Trimming cost V 4 bases and J 4 bases; bases outside gene matches: 7. The DNA for the CDR3 is TGTGCCACCAGTGAGCCTGGACTAGCGGGAGGAAGCACCGGGGAGCTGTTTTTT. This encodes CATSEPGLAGGSTGELFF.

The chain links TRBV7-9 to TRBJ2-1; D could derive from TRBD1 or TRBD2 (5 bases each). The CDR3 sequence is 16 residues long. Germline-derived CDR1 and CDR2 are SEHNR and FQNEAQ (reference sequence). Trimming shortened V by 7 bases and J by 5 bases, and 21 bases separated the two germline ends. The DNA for the CDR3 is TGTGCCAGCACCCGGGGTGGGGGTCTAGTACACAATGAGCAGTTCTTC. It specifies CASTRGGGLVHNEQFF.

V gene TRBV28 combines with J gene TRBJ2-7; TRBD1 might be the D (5 bases). The CDR3 has 18 residues. Trimming left V 3 bases short and J 4 bases short, with 25 bases between. Germline V gene sequence: CDR1 MDHEN, CDR2 SYDVKM. The CDR3 region is CASSFQGTGWRQIYEQYF. As DNA, the CDR3 is TGTGCCAGCAGTTTTCAGGGTACAGGTTGGCGGCAGATTTACGAGCAGTACTTC.

This clone has only one observation. The CDR3 sequence is CASSSSGAPETQYF. The CDR3, as DNA: TGTGCCAGCAGCTCGAGCGGCGCGCCGGAGACCCAGTACTTC. The chain is built from TRBV7-8 and TRBJ2-5, with D tentatively TRBD2 (5 bases). Trimming took 4 bases from V and 5 from J, leaving 14 bases between them. CDR1 is SGHVS and CDR2 is FQNEAQ in the germline V gene. This CDR3 has 14 amino acids.

DNA for the CDR3: TGTGCCAGCAGCCCCCTCGGAGGGGCCAAAAACATTCAGTACTTC. Translating gives CASSPLGGAKNIQYF. The J gene is TRBJ2-4, the V gene TRBV21-1; the table names TRBD2, a call not compared with the DNA. TRBV21-1 is given as a pseudogene. The CDR3 extends over 15 amino acids.

CDR3 bases: TGTGCCAGCAGCCTCCCCCCGGGGGCCGGGCAGAACACTGAAGCTTTCTTT. Protein: CASSLPPGAGQNTEAFF. This sequence joins TRBV14 and TRBJ1-1; D is possibly TRBD1 (6 bases). V was cut by 4 bases and J by 1 base, with 19 bases left in between. The CDR3 has 17 residues. Germline lookup yields CDR1 SGHDN and CDR2 FVKESK.

The chain employs TRBV12-3 or TRBV12-4 and TRBJ2-5; D gene ambiguous. V lost 8 bases, J lost 2 bases, and 12 bases lay in between. This CDR3 has 13 amino acids. Written as DNA, the CDR3 is TGTGCCAGCGTCGTGGGGTGGCAAGAGACCCAGTACTTC. Protein product: CASVVGWQETQYF.

The chain joins TRBV18 to TRBJ1-4, with no clear D. Per germline, CDR1 KGHSH and CDR2 LQKENI. V lost 5 bases, J lost 2 bases, and 9 bases lay in between. The CDR3 is made up of 14 amino acids. DNA for the CDR3: TGTGCCAGCTCAGCTTTTAGGACTAATGAAAAACTGTTTTTT. Its translation is CASSAFRTNEKLFF.

The chain joins TRBV9 to TRBJ1-1, with D perhaps TRBD1 (6 bases). V lost 4 bases and J 1 base, leaving 11 bases between the germline ends. Germline V gives CDR1 SGDLS, CDR2 YYNGEE. There are 14 residues in the CDR3. The CDR3 DNA follows: TGTGCCAGCAGCAGGACAGCGGAGAACACTGAAGCTTTCTTT. Its translation: CASSRTAENTEAFF.

This chain uses TRBV13 with TRBJ1-1; 8 nucleotides agree with TRBD1. After removal of 0 bases from V and 0 bases from J, the junction contained 9 bases not matched to a gene. This CDR3 contains 18 residues. In germline, CDR1 is PRHDT, CDR2 FYEKMQ (reference sequence). The CDR3 sequence: CASSLGDGQGAVNTEAFF. CDR3 nucleotides: TGTGCCAGCAGCTTAGGGGACGGACAGGGAGCCGTGAACACTGAAGCTTTCTTT.

This clone turned up a few times. The chain recombines TRBV6-2 or TRBV6-3 with TRBJ2-7; D ambiguous. With 5 bases removed from V and 4 bases from J, the gap between germline ends came to 6 bases. Germline V CDR1 and CDR2: MNHEY, SVGEGT. The CDR3 totals 11 residues. The CDR3 here is CASSQNYEQYF. DNA for the CDR3: TGTGCCAGCAGTCAGAATTACGAGCAGTACTTC.

This chain connects TRBV9 to TRBJ2-1; TRBD1 matches 7 bases. The V gene end was trimmed by 0 bases and the J gene end by 10 bases; junction bases not matched to a gene: 13. The CDR3 sequence is 16 residues long. Germline CDR1 SGDLS, CDR2 YYNGEE. The CDR3 spells CASSVDLRGRYAEQFF. DNA for the CDR3: TGTGCCAGCAGCGTAGATCTGAGGGGGCGGTATGCGGAGCAGTTCTTC.

This chain uses TRBV30 with TRBJ2-2; D ambiguous. Germline assignment: CDR1 GTSNPN and CDR2 SVGIG (reference sequence). The V end was cut by 2 bases, the J end by 0 bases, with 10 bases between. The CDR3 is 15 residues long. CDR3 DNA sequence: TGTGCCTGGAGTAACTTGCGGCCGAACACCGGGGAGCTGTTTTTT. It specifies CAWSNLRPNTGELFF.

CDR3: CASRPVGANTEAFF. CDR3 DNA: TGTGCCAGCCGGCCCGTGGGTGCGAACACTGAAGCTTTCTTT. This rearrangement joins TRBV25-1 to TRBJ1-1; no firm D call. This CDR3 contains 14 residues. Trimming removed 8 bases at V and 1 base at J, with 14 bases between. CDR1 and CDR2 (germline): MGHDK, SYGVNS.

The genes are TRBV5-1 and TRBJ2-1, with D tentatively TRBD1 (6 bases). V was trimmed by 3 bases and J by 0 bases, leaving 10 bases between them. Germline assignment: CDR1 SGHRS and CDR2 YFSETQ. CDR3 size: 15 residues. For the CDR3, the DNA is TGCGCCAGCAGCTCGGACAGCAGCTCCTACAATGAGCAGTTCTTC. It translates to CASSSDSSSYNEQFF.

This sequence joins TRBV28 and TRBJ2-5, with 9 bases lining up with TRBD2. CDR1 and CDR2 from the germline V gene are MDHEN and SYDVKM. This CDR3 has 15 residues. V dropped 4 bases and J dropped 5; count of bases not matched to a gene: 8. CDR3 nucleotides: TGTGCCAGCAGTTCCTTTAGCGGGGGTGGGGAGACCCAGTACTTC. Its translation is CASSSFSGGGETQYF.

The chain uses TRBV28 and TRBJ2-5; maybe TRBD2 (6 bases). The CDR3 length is 15 residues. Germline V CDR1 and CDR2: MDHEN, SYDVKM. The V and J ends lost 5 bases and 4 bases respectively, with 17 bases between them. The CDR3 DNA follows: TGTGCCAGCAGTAGCGGGCCCCTAGTCGGAGAGACCCAGTACTTC. Protein: CASSSGPLVGETQYF.

V gene TRBV2 combines with J gene TRBJ1-5, with D possibly being TRBD1 (6 bases). CDR1 SNHLY and CDR2 FYNNEI come from the germline V gene. This CDR3 is built from 14 residues. V shed 3 bases and J shed 6 bases, with 12 bases lying between them. CDR3 region: CASSDLGASQPQHF. The CDR3 DNA is TGTGCCAGCAGTGACTTGGGGGCGAGTCAGCCCCAGCATTTT.

The chain recombines TRBV2 with TRBJ2-7; 11 positions agree with TRBD2. Germline CDR1 and CDR2: SNHLY and FYNNEI. CDR3 size: 15 residues. V dropped 6 bases and J dropped 1; count of bases not matched to a gene: 5. The CDR3 spells CASRETSGDSYEQYF. CDR3 coding DNA: TGTGCCAGCAGAGAGACTAGCGGGGATTCCTACGAGCAGTACTTC.

The V gene is TRBV7-2, the J gene TRBJ2-1, with a tentative D call TRBD2 (5 bases). The germline V and J ends were trimmed by 1 base and 4 bases, with 11 bases remaining between them. Germline-derived CDR1 and CDR2 are SGHTA and FQGNSA. This CDR3 has 15 amino acids. In DNA form, the CDR3 reads TGTGCCAGCAGCTTAGGAGGGAATTTTTACAATGAGCAGTTCTTC. Translating gives CASSLGGNFYNEQFF.

The CDR3 loop is CASILTGGIHEQYF. CDR3 DNA sequence: TGTGCCAGCATTCTGACAGGGGGTATCCACGAGCAGTACTTC. The rearrangement uses TRBV2 and TRBJ2-7, with TRBD1 identical over 9 bases. This CDR3 spans 14 amino acids. The V and J ends lost 7 bases and 5 bases, in that order; junction bases with no gene match: 9. The germline gives CDR1 SNHLY, CDR2 FYNNEI.

The chain employs TRBV7-3 and TRBJ2-7; 8 bases fit TRBD1. Trimming at V came to 4 bases and at J to 6 bases, leaving 5 bases not matched to a gene. Germline V gives CDR1 SGHTA, CDR2 FQGTGA. This CDR3 region has 13 residues. CDR3 sequence (DNA): TGTGCCAGCAGCTCCCAGGGGGCTAGCGAGCAGTACTTC. Residues: CASSSQGASEQYF.

J is TRBJ2-3 and V is TRBV19; TRBD2 aligns across 10 bases. The CDR3 has 15 amino acids. V lost 6 bases, J lost 2 bases, and 5 bases stayed unmatched. Germline CDR1 and CDR2: LNHDA and SQIVND (reference sequence). The CDR3 region is CASSRSGRTTDTQYF. The DNA of the CDR3 is TGTGCCAGTAGCCGTAGCGGGAGGACCACAGATACGCAGTATTTT.

The V and J genes are TRBV30 and TRBJ1-5; D is ambiguous. Trimming cost V 0 bases and J 0 bases, with 6 bases left between them. The CDR3 totals 14 residues. CDR1 GTSNPN and CDR2 SVGIG come from the germline V gene (reference sequence). The CDR3 reads CAWSVFNSNQPQHF. CDR3 nucleotides: TGTGCCTGGAGTGTTTTCAATAGCAATCAGCCCCAGCATTTT.

This chain joins TRBV7-9 and TRBJ2-2, with unresolved D. The CDR3 spans 15 residues. The ends were cut back, 5 bases at V and 6 bases at J, with 16 bases in the middle. Per the germline V gene, CDR1 is SEHNR and CDR2 is FQNEAQ (reference sequence). CDR3 sequence reads: CASSPDPERPGELFF. CDR3 nucleotides: TGTGCCAGCAGCCCTGACCCGGAACGACCCGGGGAGCTGTTTTTT.

The rearrangement joins TRBV15 to TRBJ2-1; TRBD1 matches at 9 bases. The trim removed 6 bases at V and 4 bases at J, leaving 4 bases unmatched. The CDR3 runs to 14 residues. Germline-derived CDR1 and CDR2 are LNHNV and YYDKDF (reference sequence). The CDR3 here is CATRSGTGYNEQFF. CDR3 nucleotides: TGTGCCACCAGGTCCGGGACAGGGTACAATGAGCAGTTCTTC.

Here the CDR3 reads CASSLRESDTQYF. The DNA for the CDR3 is TGTGCCAGCAGCCTCCGGGAATCAGATACGCAGTATTTT. The chain joins TRBV7-2 to TRBJ2-3; the D gene is possibly TRBD2 (5 bases). The V end lost 5 bases, the J end lost 4 bases, and 10 bases lay between the germline ends. The CDR3 runs to 13 residues. In germline, CDR1 is SGHTA, CDR2 FQGNSA.

V and J are TRBV6-5 and TRBJ1-6; the D gene is possibly TRBD1 (5 bases). The CDR3 runs 15 residues. CDR1 MNHEY and CDR2 SVGAGI come from the germline V gene. The V end lost 1 base, the J end lost 8 bases, and 12 bases lay between the germline ends. The CDR3 loop is CASSYFTGTDSPLHF. The CDR3, as DNA: TGTGCCAGCAGTTACTTTACCGGGACGGATTCACCCCTCCACTTT.

V usage is TRBV3-1 (or the pseudogene TRBV3-2) and J usage is TRBJ2-7; D not resolved. The CDR3 length is 13 residues. Germline CDR1 reads LGHDT; CDR2 reads YNNKEL (reference sequence). V was trimmed by 3 bases and J by 0 bases, leaving 6 bases between them. The CDR3 loop is CASSHYGSYEQYF. The CDR3 region has the DNA TGTGCCAGCAGCCACTACGGCTCCTACGAGCAGTACTTC.

This rearrangement joins TRBV28 to TRBJ1-4; 7 nucleotides agree with TRBD1. The V gene's germline CDR1 is MDHEN and CDR2 SYDVKM. V trimming: 7 bases; J trimming: 4 bases; junction bases outside the gene matches: 3. This CDR3 is 13 amino acids long. The CDR3 nucleotides read TGTGCCAGCATGGGACAGTTTAATGAAAAACTGTTTTTT. It encodes CASMGQFNEKLFF.